This TCR beta chain was observed in a study of control samples from healthy donors and cancer patients. Sequencing used immunoSEQ multiplex PCR; TCRdb keeps in-frame clones, though not all of them. The data contain around 96,000 clones, approximately 95% of them singletons. With respect to this clone: This CDR3 is also generated by other DNA sequences in the sample.

Germline-derived CDR1 and CDR2 are MNHEY and SMNVEV (reference sequence). The CDR3 totals 16 residues. V was pared by 4 bases and J by 2 bases, with 4 bases of the junction left unmatched. The gene calls are TRBV27 and TRBJ2-1; 11 bases align to TRBD2. The sequence derives from a man aged 18 to 35 in good health. The material sequenced was blood. CDR3 protein: CASSSLAGGPYNEQFF. The CDR3, as DNA: TGTGCCAGCAGTTCATTAGCGGGGGGGCCCTACAATGAGCAGTTCTTC.